This entry describes one TCR beta chain. The target antigen is unknown. Time point reported: week 5, during vaccination. Each dose of the vaccine consisted of 300 ug of mutant IDH1 20-mer peptide, with topical imiquimod. The protocol was immunoSEQ multiplex PCR, while the TCRdb copy is restricted to in-frame clones and leaves out a portion. The sample consists of more than 25,000 clones, 77% of them appearing once. The sample comes from a study of a mutant IDH1 vaccine in newly diagnosed glioma. About the study: Treated patients, approximately 60% male and roughly 40% female, averaged around 40 years of age.

This CDR3 region has 15 residues. Trimming cost V 6 bases and J 4 bases, with 17 bases left between them. Germline V gene sequence: CDR1 SNHLY, CDR2 FYNNEI. The clonotype originates from a man aged 40-49 years with glioma. The V and J genes are TRBV2 and TRBJ2-3, with D perhaps matching TRBD2 (5 bases). The sequenced sample was PBMCs, obtained from a glioma patient whose treatment included an IDH1 peptide vaccine. The CDR3 protein is CASSSTRVVSDTQYF. The CDR3 nucleotides are TGTGCCAGCAGCTCCACTAGAGTAGTTTCAGATACGCAGTATTTT.